The 12 T cell receptor beta chains in this list originate from one sample, sequenced in a study of blood T cell repertoires in COVID-19. Clones were read by immunoSEQ multiplex PCR, and TCRdb kept only the in-frame ones, dropping some. The repertoire holds about 240,000 clones, with roughly 89% as singletons. Sequencing input: PBMCs or T cells enriched from blood (not recorded which). The receptors originated from a woman younger than 45 who had recovered from COVID-19.

V and J are TRBV28 and TRBJ1-5; D remains ambiguous. This CDR3 has 16 amino acids. The V gene lost 2 bases and the J gene lost 0 bases, with 11 bases spanning the gap. From germline, CDR1 is MDHEN and CDR2 SYDVKM. The CDR3 loop is CASSLGGFYSNQPQHF. In nucleotides, the CDR3 is TGTGCCAGCAGTTTAGGCGGATTTTATAGCAATCAGCCCCAGCATTTT. The full variable domain, completed using reference TRBV28 and TRBJ1-5, is DVKVTQSSRYLVKRTGEKVFLECVQDMDHENMFWYRQDPGLGLRLIYFSYDVKMKEKGDIPEGYSVSREKKERFSLILESASTNQTSMYLCASSLGGFYSNQPQHFGDGTRLSIL.

V gene TRBV2 combines with J gene TRBJ2-7, with TRBD1 identical over 8 bases. V was pared by 1 base and J by 5 bases, with 7 bases of the junction left unmatched. Per the germline V gene, CDR1 is SNHLY and CDR2 is FYNNEI. CDR3 size: 15 residues. This CDR3 reads CASSEDGTGRDEQYF. As DNA, the CDR3 is TGTGCCAGCAGTGAAGATGGGACAGGTCGAGACGAGCAGTACTTC.

V and J are TRBV27 and TRBJ1-1; 9 bases are shared with TRBD1. Trimming cost V 7 bases and J 0 bases; bases outside gene matches: 9. The germline V gene encodes CDR1 MNHEY and CDR2 SMNVEV (reference sequence). The CDR3 loop spans 16 amino acids. CDR3 amino acids: CASNPGQGFLNTEAFF. DNA for the CDR3: TGTGCCAGCAATCCGGGACAGGGCTTTTTGAACACTGAAGCTTTCTTT.

This chain links TRBV28 with TRBJ1-6; 7 nucleotides align to TRBD1. CDR1 and CDR2 from the germline V gene are MDHEN and SYDVKM. CDR3 length equals 18 residues. The ends lost 5 bases at V and 3 bases at J; junction bases unmatched: 13. The DNA for the CDR3 is TGTGCCAGCAGTCCCGGATCACCAGGGGGGCGCTATAATTCACCCCTCCACTTT. Protein sequence: CASSPGSPGGRYNSPLHF.

The chain combines TRBV9 with TRBJ2-2; 9 bases are a match to TRBD1. The CDR3 length is 15 residues. Germline lookup yields CDR1 SGDLS and CDR2 YYNGEE. V gave up 3 bases and J gave up 5 bases; unmatched junction bases: 5. The CDR3 is CASSGGQGVTGELFF. The CDR3 region has the DNA TGTGCCAGCAGCGGGGGACAGGGAGTTACCGGGGAGCTGTTTTTT.

This chain uses TRBV2 with TRBJ2-1, with no clear D. The CDR3 consists of 15 residues. In germline, CDR1 is SNHLY, CDR2 FYNNEI. V lost 7 bases, J lost 5 bases, and 18 bases lay in between. CDR3 residues: CASTPPTVSDNEQFF. CDR3 bases: TGTGCCAGCACCCCCCCCACAGTTTCTGACAATGAGCAGTTCTTC.

The chain uses TRBV6-1 and TRBJ2-4, with a tentative D call TRBD2 (5 bases). The CDR3 sequence is 15 residues long. Trimming cost V 1 base and J 0 bases, with 7 bases left between them. Germline V lookup: CDR1 MNHNS, CDR2 SASEGT. The CDR3 sequence is CASSEEGVAKNIQYF. In DNA form, the CDR3 reads TGTGCCAGCAGTGAAGAGGGAGTAGCCAAAAACATTCAGTACTTC.

The V gene is TRBV19, the J gene TRBJ1-5; D unclear. V lost 3 bases and J lost 2, with 11 bases in between. The length of the CDR3 is 15 residues. In germline, CDR1 is LNHDA, CDR2 SQIVND (reference sequence). DNA for the CDR3: TGTGCCAGTAGTATGGGAGCGCGGGGCAATCAGCCCCAGCATTTT. Protein: CASSMGARGNQPQHF.

The chain carries TRBV7-3 and TRBJ2-1; TRBD2 matches 9 bases. Per germline, CDR1 SGHTA and CDR2 FQGTGA. V was clipped by 11 bases and J by 7 bases; unmatched bases: 9. This CDR3 is built from 13 residues. The CDR3 here is CASGSGSNNEQFF. CDR3 in DNA: TGTGCCTCCGGTAGCGGGAGTAATAATGAGCAGTTCTTC.

This clone showed up just once. The chain links TRBV4-3 to TRBJ2-3; a weak D match, TRBD1 (6 bases). CDR1 and CDR2 (germline): LGHNA, YSLEER. Trimming left V 1 base short and J 1 base short, with 12 bases between. The CDR3 is 16 amino acids. The CDR3 spells CASSQVDRFGTDTQYF. CDR3 DNA: TGCGCCAGCAGCCAAGTCGACAGGTTTGGCACAGATACGCAGTATTTT.

The V call is TRBV24-1, the J call TRBJ2-1, with 7 bases matching TRBD1. Germline trimming cut 0 bases from V and 10 bases from J; bases unmatched to any gene: 2. The CDR3 has 13 amino acids. CDR1 and CDR2 from the germline V gene are KGHDR and SFDVKD. The CDR3 DNA is TGTGCCACCAGTGATTTGCTCAGGGGGGAGCAGTTCTTC. This codes for CATSDLLRGEQFF.

The chain combines TRBV7-9 with TRBJ1-5; D call uncertain. Germline values: CDR1 SEHNR, CDR2 FQNEAQ (reference sequence). Deletions cut 1 base from V and 0 bases from J, with 10 bases between. This CDR3 contains 16 residues. In nucleotides, the CDR3 is TGTGCCAGCAGCTTAGTGGCGGTGTATAGCAATCAGCCCCAGCATTTT. It is translated as CASSLVAVYSNQPQHF.